This T cell receptor (beta chain) appears in the sequencing data of a study of cytomegalovirus exposure and HLA in healthy donors (dated by TCRdb to about 2017). Broadly, across the study: In an earlier analysis of 550 to 750 of the donors, 276 Gb of sequence data and 120 million or so unique TCR beta sequences from 150 million to 200 million T cells were reported. An early release that covered some 630 HLA-typed donors contained about 300 gigabases of sequencing data and 80 million or so unique TCR sequences. Of the 300 to 500 genotyped donors, 65% to 90% were placed in the genetic ancestry cluster associated with self-reported Caucasian donors. The study was designed to test whether signatures of past pathogen exposure could be identified by cataloging public T cell receptors. The study profiled the T cell repertoires of 500 to 800 subjects by immunosequencing and related them to cytomegalovirus serostatus. In addition to the first cohort of approximately 650 subjects, a separate validation cohort of approximately 130 different subjects was used. To predict cytomegalovirus infection status, the study brought together high-throughput TCR immunosequencing, statistical association of individual TCRs with disease status, and machine learning. In a later analysis, previously published TCR beta repertoires from 666 donors were re-analyzed and high-resolution HLA genotyping was added so that TCR occurrence patterns could be studied. In the later analysis, no new phenotypic data were used to find candidate immune exposures; instead, reliance was placed on TCR beta sequences and their occurrence across donors. An earlier analysis of fewer than 700 of the donors applied high-throughput TCR beta sequencing to assess whether each TCR beta V gene segment acted as functional or pseudogenic. Alongside the repertoire data, information on donor age, sex, ethnicity and CMV serostatus was compiled. In a later genetic analysis, genome-wide SNP genotypes for about 65% of the roughly 700 donors were used, and that subset was treated as a discovery cohort. Every discovery cohort repertoire had been produced on one sequencing platform. Both class I and class II loci were covered by HLA typing, at four-digit resolution. Typing coverage differed by locus: A, B, C, DRB1 and DQB1 were typed in roughly 620-630 donors, DQA1 in around 500, DPA1 in approximately 610, and DPB1 in roughly 450. Roughly 5 DR-DQ haplotypes were handled as single units for association and clustering because linkage in the cohort was strong. Among 350 to 400 genotyped donors of the cohort, an average of 235,054 unique TCR beta nucleotide sequences were sequenced per donor, around 20% of them non-productive.

Library generation was performed with the immunoSEQ multiplex PCR assay. For the multiplex PCR, a mixture combining 60 forward primers for TCR Vbeta segments and 13 reverse primers for TCR Jbeta segments was used. The CDR3 region of rearranged TCR beta genes was amplified from genomic DNA with a multiplex PCR assay. Amplified TCR beta libraries were sequenced as 87-base-pair reads on the Illumina HiSeq System. The original methods were these. Across the 670 or so repertoires, a later analysis counted roughly 77 million unique TCR beta chains, some 11 million of which were shared by at least two donors. Raw reads were error-corrected and collapsed into unique sequences with a nearest-neighbor algorithm that merged closely related sequences to remove PCR and sequencing errors. CDR3 sequences were aligned to IMGT reference sequences to assign V, D and J gene segments. For a sequence to be retained, a match of at least six nucleotides to both a V gene segment and a J gene segment was required. Rearrangements were called productive when the CDR3 lacked stop codons and stayed in frame with V and J; all others were non-productive. CDR3 was defined by IMGT convention, running from the second conserved V-encoded cysteine to the conserved J-encoded phenylalanine. In an earlier analysis of just under 600 of the donors, sequences lacking an unambiguous match to a single V gene segment were excluded. An earlier analysis of over 450 of the donors classified V segments as functional when productive rearrangements were above 56.7% and as segregating when the standard deviation between donors was above 5%. To diagnose cytomegalovirus status from the catalog of TCR beta chain sequences, a statistical classification framework was built. In a later analysis, TCR nucleotide sequences were compared against IMGT/GENE-DB human TR gene sequences so that V and J genes could be assigned. The TCRdist pipeline was used in a later analysis to assign CDR3 sequences and most-parsimonious VDJ recombination scenarios. A later analysis defined each TCR beta chain by its CDR3 amino acid sequence plus V-gene family, and excluded reads lacking a unique V-gene family. In a later analysis, 500 to 650 highly shared, low-generation-probability nucleotide sequences were removed to address suspected cross-contamination and a sequencing artifact. In a later analysis, a clonal expansion index was calculated for each public chain from normalized within-repertoire ranks of inferred template counts. In a later analysis, generation probabilities were computed with a VDJ recombination model fitted to out-of-frame rearrangements, and the resulting probabilities were checked against IGoR. In a later analysis, TCR-TCR, TCR-HLA and TCR-CMV co-occurrence was scored with hypergeometric tests, and a repertoire-size bias correction was applied to TCR pairs. False discovery rates were estimated in a later analysis by permuting HLA or CMV assignments 20 times. In a later analysis, co-occurring TCRs were grouped using DBSCAN, with TCRdist sequence similarity added in when clustering inside HLA-allele-positive subsets. Co-occurrence clustering excluded repertoires with fewer than 30,000 or more than 120,000 public chains, plus five with anomalous nucleotide sharing. Here the immuneACCESS table is served through TCRdb, limited to in-frame sequences with V and J called. Missing clones are a known gap in these copies; in checked studies unresolved V genes cover under half, and the rest lacks a known reason. The D gene and trimming were derived from the DNA, and the V and J assignments and clone size from that table. The sample profile shows around 91,000 clones; around 60% of them were found once. Together, the top ten hold 2.3% of the sample.

On the study overall, not on this receptor specifically: A later analysis found that HLA-associated TCR beta chains were more clonally expanded and had lower generation probabilities than equally common non-associated chains. An earlier analysis of around 600 of the donors showed that most TCR beta V segments appeared in productive rearrangements either about 87% or about 30% of the time, which broadly matched IMGT annotations. The only immune exposure information available for the cohort was CMV serostatus. A later genetic analysis reported fewer N-insertions in productive TCRs among donors in an Asian-associated ancestry cluster than the roughly 700-donor mean. Most CMV-associated TCR beta chains appeared to be HLA-restricted in a later analysis, and the HLA associations seemed to be driven largely by CMV exposure. The classifier was reported to diagnose cytomegalovirus status with high specificity and sensitivity in both the original cohort and the validation cohort. In a later analysis, about 16,000 TCR beta sequences were associated with specific HLA alleles at a false discovery rate of 0.05. The sequencing pipeline was judged likely to have produced a cluster of highly shared sequence variants as a technical artifact. According to a later analysis, parvovirus B19, influenza, CMV and Epstein-Barr virus appeared linked to several top co-occurrence clusters. A further reported finding was that TCR beta sequences accurately predicted the HLA-A and HLA-B alleles for most subjects in the first cohort. Because HLA typing was unavailable for some donors at each locus, only the typed subset was used in association tests. While some public TCRs were present in many individuals, most TCR sequences turned up only very rarely across donors. In vitro tests confirmed that three of the cytomegalovirus-associated TCR beta chains recognize cytomegalovirus antigens. Only TCR beta chains were sequenced in this cohort, and the absence of alpha or paired-chain data limited detectable features. According to the authors, the approach could potentially be generalized to other disease states and immunological phenotypes. Linkage disequilibrium might explain the correlated functional status among segregating V segments, but an unknown experimental factor could not be excluded. The presence/absence analyses assumed that sequencing depth was roughly uniform across donors, and that assumption may not be true. The study listed over 150 TCR beta chains as associated with cytomegalovirus. Some IMGT-functional V segments, including TRBV6-2 and TRBV6-3, could not be distinguished by the 87-base-pair reads and were therefore excluded. In a later genetic analysis, a missense DCLRE1C variant was associated with V-gene and J-gene trimming of TCR beta chains, and the association was replicated in an independent cohort. Assigning TCR associations to individual alleles was difficult when HLA alleles, especially DR and DQ, strongly co-occurred. Because counts were too low, about 18 rarely observed V segments, including chromosome 9 orphons, were left out of the earlier analysis of some 600 of the donors. According to a later analysis, TCR association rates differed among HLA loci, with DRB1 alleles showing the most associated TCRs and HLA-C alleles showing the fewest.

This clone has more than one count but fewer than ten. Its antigen remains unidentified. No per-base quality is available; no much larger clone lies one base away. The cohort was made up of roughly 670 healthy bone marrow donors. At the time of sampling, every cohort member was nominally healthy, though immune exposures that went unrecorded were likely present. CMV serostatus was positive for around 310 and negative for about 55% of the roughly 670 cohort members, and was not recorded for this donor. Each donor provided a peripheral blood sample, and peripheral blood mononuclear cells were used for TCR beta sequencing. The Qiagen DNeasy Blood Extraction Kit was used to extract genomic DNA from the blood cell samples. V loses 4 bases, J loses 6 bases, and the germline ends lie 12 bases apart. Via the germline V gene, CDR1 is LGHNA and CDR2 YSLEER. There are 13 amino acids in the CDR3, from cysteine to phenylalanine inclusive. Of all the DNA, just the CDR3 is kept, 39 bases in frame from base 1.

Sequenced material: PBMCs. This chain is built from TRBV4-3 and TRBJ1-1; the D gene is possibly TRBD1, with 6 bases matching. The receptor comes from a human donor in good health. The CDR3 in this case is CASSPQGHPEAFF. The DNA is as follows: TGCGCCAGCAGCCCACAGGGTCACCCTGAAGCTTTCTTT.